This record looks at one T cell receptor (beta chain) sequence and its context. Germline is not matched at one junction end, which may reflect a read error. This sample is drawn from a study of blood T cell repertoires in COVID-19. Assay: immunoSEQ multiplex PCR; the TCRdb copy retains only in-frame clones and omits some. The sample consists of tens of thousands of clones, about 85% of them appearing once. This clonotype originated in a woman aged 45-59 years with active or convalescent COVID-19. The sample consisted of peripheral blood.

Written as DNA, the CDR3 is TGTGCCAGCAGCACAGGACACGGGTCTGAAAACACCATATATTTT. This sequence encodes CASSTGHGSENTIYF. The V call is TRBV5-5, the J call TRBJ1-3, with a tentative D call TRBD1 (5 bases). CDR1 and CDR2 (germline): SGHKS, YYEKEE (reference sequence). This CDR3 is 15 amino acids long.